The 21 T cell receptor beta chains below all came from one sample that was sequenced in a study of T cells in Graves' hyperthyroidism and ophthalmopathy. Regions amplified from RNA transcripts were the TCR beta CDR3 regions. A first-round RT-PCR of the TCR CDR3 used the HTBI primer set. TCRdb analysed the multiplex PCR reads with MiXCR anew, one entry per CDR3 protein. The sample yields about 540,000 distinct CDR3 sequences, about 45% seen once. Input material: peripheral blood or thyroid tissue (not recorded which). Every receptor here comes from a woman aged 18-29 years with Graves' hyperthyroidism.

The V gene is TRBV20-1, the J gene TRBJ1-2; D perhaps matches TRBD1 (5 bases). Germline values: CDR1 DFQATT, CDR2 SNEGSKA (reference sequence). The CDR3 loop spans 15 amino acids. V lost 1 base, J lost 3 bases, and 15 bases lay in between. CDR3 DNA: TGCAGTGCTAGAGCGCAGACAGTATATTACTATGGCTACACCTTC. Amino acids: CSARAQTVYYYGYTF.

Only a few counts were recorded for this clonotype. This chain connects TRBV12-3 or TRBV12-4 to TRBJ1-2; the D gene is possibly TRBD1 (5 bases). V lost 6 bases, J lost 6 bases, and 20 bases lay in between. The CDR3 sequence is 15 residues long. CDR3 residues: CASRGRQPRRDGYTF. The CDR3 DNA reads TGTGCCAGCAGAGGCCGACAGCCACGCCGTGATGGCTACACCTTC.

The genes are TRBV6-6 and TRBJ1-2; D remains ambiguous. Deletions cut 6 bases from V and 0 bases from J, with 5 bases between. Germline-derived CDR1 and CDR2 are MNHNY and SVGAGI (reference sequence). This CDR3 has 12 residues. The CDR3 nucleotides read TGTGCCAGCAGAACCTCTAACTATGGCTACACCTTC. This encodes CASRTSNYGYTF.

This clonotype was found many times. This chain links TRBV2 with TRBJ2-5; D ambiguous. Germline V gives CDR1 SNHLY, CDR2 FYNNEI. Trimming cost V 7 bases and J 5 bases, with 5 bases left between them. The CDR3 has 10 amino acids. This CDR3 is CASMVETQYF. The CDR3 coding sequence is TGTGCCAGCATGGTGGAGACCCAGTACTTC.

The DNA of the CDR3 is TGTGCCAGCAGCCAACGCCACCAGGACGAGCAGTACTTC. It codes for CASSQRHQDEQYF. V is TRBV4-2 and J is TRBJ2-7; D gene ambiguous. CDR1 is LGHNA and CDR2 is YNFKEQ in the germline V gene. The CDR3 extends over 13 amino acids. Trimming cost V 2 bases and J 5 bases, with 10 bases left between them.

The chain recombines TRBV7-2 with TRBJ1-2; D gene unclear. CDR3 length equals 14 residues. From germline, CDR1 is SGHTA and CDR2 FQGNSA. Trimming stripped 6 bases from V and 1 base from J, with 12 bases between. CDR3 sequence: CASSHPGINYGYTF. The CDR3 DNA reads as TGTGCCAGCAGTCACCCGGGAATTAACTATGGCTACACCTTC.

As regards this clonotype: Possible read error: a much larger clone is one base away. The chain has TRBV29-1 and TRBJ2-5; D not certain. The V gene's germline CDR1 is SQVTM and CDR2 ANQGSEA. V lost 3 bases and J 4 bases, leaving 18 bases between the germline ends. The CDR3 spans 15 residues. The CDR3 sequence is CSVELGSMLLETQYF. Written as DNA, the CDR3 is TGCAGCGTTGAGCTCGGCAGTATGCTTCTAGAGACCCAGTACTTC.

The chain recombines TRBV19 with TRBJ1-5; TRBD1 is a possible D gene (6 bases). The CDR3 runs to 17 residues. Trimming stripped 5 bases from V and 1 base from J, with 18 bases between. Germline CDR1 and CDR2: LNHDA and SQIVND (reference sequence). The CDR3, as DNA: TGTGCCAGTAGTCTCTTGAGGGGGAGGGGGAGCAATCAGCCCCAGCATTTT. This codes for CASSLLRGRGSNQPQHF. The whole variable domain, filled in from reference TRBV19 and TRBJ1-5, reads DGGITQSPKYLFRKEGQNVTLSCEQNLNHDAMYWYRQDPGQGLRLIYYSQIVNDFQKGDIAEGYSVSREKKESFPLTVTSAQKNPTAFYLCASSLLRGRGSNQPQHFGDGTRLSIL.

This chain links TRBV20-1 with TRBJ1-2, with TRBD1 as a possible D gene (5 bases). The germline V gene encodes CDR1 DFQATT and CDR2 SNEGSKA (reference sequence). The V gene lost 1 base and the J gene lost 8 bases, with 17 bases spanning the gap. The CDR3 has 14 residues. The CDR3 bases are TGCAGTGCTAGAGTGGGTTGGGGGGGAAAAGGCTACACCTTC. This sequence encodes CSARVGWGGKGYTF.

V is TRBV2 and J is TRBJ1-3; no firm D call. This CDR3 has 15 amino acids. With 6 bases removed from V and 2 bases from J, the gap between germline ends came to 14 bases. Germline CDR1 is SNHLY and CDR2 is FYNNEI. CDR3 in DNA: TGTGCCAGCAGCTACGCGGGAGGAACTGGAAACACCATATATTTT. Translating it yields CASSYAGGTGNTIYF. Full variable domain (remainder filled in from reference TRBV2 and TRBJ1-3): EPEVTQTPSHQVTQMGQEVILRCVPISNHLYFYWYRQILGQKVEFLVSFYNNEISEKSEIFDDQFSVERPDGSNFTLKIRSTKLEDSAMYFCASSYAGGTGNTIYFGEGSWLTVV.

This clonotype was seen a few times. This chain uses TRBV7-3 with TRBJ2-5; a possible D gene is TRBD2 (6 bases). The V gene's germline CDR1 is SGHTA and CDR2 FQGTGA. CDR3 length: 13 amino acids. V dropped 5 bases and J dropped 3 bases, with 10 bases sitting between them. The CDR3 DNA reads as TGTGCCAGCAGCCCCCCGGGAGAAGAGACCCAGTACTTC. This gives the protein CASSPPGEETQYF.

Worth noting for this clonotype: Germline is not matched at one junction end, which may reflect a read error. The CDR3 bases are TGTGCCACCAGTGATACGGCCTCATTC. This encodes CATSDTASF. V is TRBV24-1 and J is TRBJ1-2, with D hard to call. Per germline, CDR1 KGHDR and CDR2 SFDVKD. This CDR3 is built from 9 residues.

This rearrangement joins TRBV2 to TRBJ2-7; D remains unclear. The germline CDR1 and CDR2 sequences are SNHLY and FYNNEI. Trimming took 8 bases from V and 4 from J, leaving 12 bases between them. The CDR3 sequence is 12 residues long. CDR3 in DNA: TGTGCCAGCTCACAGACTCGTTACGAGCAGTACTTC. The encoded protein is CASSQTRYEQYF.

The chain uses TRBV20-1 and TRBJ2-5, with D tentatively TRBD2 (5 bases). The CDR3 covers 15 residues. The V gene's germline CDR1 is DFQATT and CDR2 SNEGSKA (reference sequence). Between the trimmed V and J ends, which lost 2 bases and 2 bases, there was a span of 15 bases. CDR3 bases: TGCAGTGCTAGATTGGCACTAGACCTACAAGAGACCCAGTACTTC. Its translation: CSARLALDLQETQYF.

In this sample, this clonotype turned up a few times. The gene calls are TRBV11-1 and TRBJ1-2; D is possibly TRBD1 (6 bases). Trimming removed 3 bases from V and 3 bases from J, with 14 bases in between. CDR3 size: 15 residues. Germline CDR1 SGHAT, CDR2 FQDESV (reference sequence). The CDR3 region has the DNA TGTGCCAGCAGCTTTGCAGGGGTTTTTGACTATGGCTACACCTTC. Translation gives CASSFAGVFDYGYTF.

The chain is built from TRBV7-9 and TRBJ2-5; D call uncertain. Germline CDR1 and CDR2: SEHNR and FQNEAQ (reference sequence). Trimming left V 1 base short and J 9 bases short, with 15 bases between. This CDR3 spans 14 amino acids. The CDR3 loop reads CASSLVGTPAPQYF. CDR3 nucleotide sequence: TGTGCCAGCAGCTTAGTAGGCACTCCAGCGCCCCAGTACTTC. Filled out from reference TRBV7-9 and TRBJ2-5, the complete variable domain reads DTGVSQNPRHKITKRGQNVTFRCDPISEHNRLYWYRQTLGQGPEFLTYFQNEAQLEKSRLLSDRFSAERPKGSFSTLEIQRTEQGDSAMYLCASSLVGTPAPQYFGPGTRLLVL.

DNA for the CDR3: TGTGCCAGCAGCCTGAGCCGGGACAGGGGACCTAATAACTATGGCTACACCTTC. Translated, it gives CASSLSRDRGPNNYGYTF. The rearrangement uses TRBV9 and TRBJ1-2; 10 nucleotides match TRBD1. The germline V gene has CDR1 SGDLS and CDR2 YYNGEE. CDR3 length: 18 residues. The V segment lost 4 bases and the J segment 1 base; nucleotides outside the gene matches: 13. Filled out from reference TRBV9 and TRBJ1-2, the complete variable domain reads DSGVTQTPKHLITATGQRVTLRCSPRSGDLSVYWYQQSLDQGLQFLIQYYNGEERAKGNILERFSAQQFPDLHSELNLSSLELGDSALYFCASSLSRDRGPNNYGYTFGSGTRLTVV.

This clonotype was picked up many times. The CDR3 sequence is CASSLGFAGYTF. The DNA for the CDR3 is TGTGCCAGCAGCTTAGGGTTCGCAGGCTACACCTTC. This sequence joins TRBV7-2 and TRBJ1-2; no reliable D call. The CDR3 extends over 12 amino acids. V lost 1 base and J lost 8, with 8 bases in between. Per the germline V gene, CDR1 is SGHTA and CDR2 is FQGNSA. Looking up the rest from reference TRBV7-2 and TRBJ1-2 gives the full variable domain: GAGVSQSPSNKVTEKGKDVELRCDPISGHTALYWYRQSLGQGLEFLIYFQGNSAPDKSGLPSDRFSAERTGGSVSTLTIQRTQQEDSAVYLCASSLGFAGYTFGSGTRLTVV.

This clonotype appeared once. The chain recombines TRBV29-1 with TRBJ2-7, with TRBD2 matching over 7 bases. Unmatched junction bases numbered 7, after V lost 6 bases and J lost 2 bases. The germline CDR1 and CDR2 sequences are SQVTM and ANQGSEA. This CDR3 contains 13 residues. The CDR3 coding sequence is TGCAGCGTCCTGGCTAGCGGCGCCTACGAGCAGTACTTC. Translated, it gives CSVLASGAYEQYF.

The rearrangement uses TRBV7-7 and TRBJ2-5, with D possibly matching TRBD2 (5 bases). This CDR3 has 15 amino acids. Germline V gene data show CDR1 as SSHAT and CDR2 as FNYEAQ (reference sequence). Trimming removed 5 bases at V and 7 bases at J, with 20 bases between. The CDR3 DNA follows: TGTGCCAGCAGCCGAGTGACTACCCCTCCAACGACCCAGTACTTC. Translating it yields CASSRVTTPPTTQYF. The full variable domain, completed using reference TRBV7-7 and TRBJ2-5, is GAGVSQSPRYKVTKRGQDVTLRCDPISSHATLYWYQQALGQGPEFLTYFNYEAQPDKSGLPSDRFSAERPEGSISTLTIQRTEQRDSAMYRCASSRVTTPPTTQYFGPGTRLLVL.

The gene calls are TRBV20-1 and TRBJ2-7; D is unresolved. V was trimmed by 3 bases and J by 1 base, leaving 16 bases between them. The CDR3 covers 15 residues. The germline V gene has CDR1 DFQATT and CDR2 SNEGSKA (reference sequence). The CDR3 DNA sequence: TGCAGTGCTAGCCCCAATAAGAACCCATCCTACGAGCAGTACTTC. Its protein is CSASPNKNPSYEQYF.